This is a list of T cell receptor beta chains from one sample in a study of human T cells and chemical hapten exposure. TCRdb reprocessed the RACE reads via MiXCR and lists one record per CDR3 protein. The sample has tens of thousands of distinct CDR3 sequences, approximately 9.7% seen once. Sample: whole blood. The receptor set was obtained from a female donor in good health. Some clones in this sample may be carry-over from other donors' samples. CDR3s include the opening cysteine and the closing phenylalanine or tryptophan. D genes are given only for firm matches. Not all rows give a size; the values are once, few, many and, for expanded clones, a class.

v_call,d_call,clone_size,cdr3_aa
TRBV5-1,-,-,CASSSLDGQETQYF
TRBV14,TRBD2,few,CASSQLVSSGYDDTQYF
TRBV6-2/TRBV6-3,-,-,CASSSNRVGEQFF
TRBV5-4,TRBD2,-,CASSLSLRGNQNEQYF
TRBV28,-,-,CASSFEVGEQYF
TRBV6-4,-,many,CASSDVGTGELFF
TRBV4-3,-,few,CASSQDKQRAYEQYF
TRBV6-5,TRBD1,many,CASSSTGFAGNTIYF
TRBV3-1,-,-,CASSQGGPYEQYF
TRBV5-6,TRBD1,-,CASSQTGEDGELFF
TRBV7-9,-,many,CASSLETSYNEQFF
TRBV11-2,TRBD1,few,CASSSDRGSPDTQYF
TRBV7-9,-,many,CASSLLTDTQYF
TRBV29-1,-,-,CSVDSQGAQYF
TRBV28,-,many,CASRGYNEQFF
TRBV9,TRBD1,-,CASSPGTGKPIQYF
TRBV20-1,TRBD1,-,CSATPGTDFVSKNIQYF
TRBV29-1,-,few,CSVRYNEQFF
TRBV5-1,TRBD1,many,CASSYGTGADGYTF
TRBV10-3,TRBD1,-,CAISPSGTGGTGYPRTDTQYF
TRBV29-1,-,few,CSVEGRRGPYEQYF
TRBV7-9,TRBD1,-,CASSPPDRARGYTF
TRBV3-1,-,many,CASSQRGGGGETQYF
TRBV5-1,-,many,CASSLVVDTEAFF
TRBV7-2,-,-,CASSLAPRTFSNQPQHF
TRBV29-1,-,-,CSVEDSRTDYGYTF
TRBV9,-,-,CASSEDRAVDTQYF